These T cell receptor beta chains were read from a single sample in a study of OX40 agonist ivuxolimab in advanced cancers. The method was immunoSEQ multiplex PCR; TCRdb's version includes in-frame clones alone and lacks a portion of them. The repertoire holds roughly 20,000 clones, with over 75% as singletons. The sequencing used CD4+ or CD8+ T cells sorted from blood, collected in a trial of the OX40 agonist ivuxolimab. Receptor source: an adult with an advanced solid tumor such as melanoma, head and neck, liver or kidney cancer. The CDR3 runs from the conserved cysteine through the conserved F or W. The D gene is left open where the match is weak. Rows give clone size only sometimes, using once, few, many, or a class for an expanded clone.

>NA|NA|TRBV5-4|TRBJ2-1
CASSLVSNEQFF
TGTGCCAGCAGCTTGGTGTCCAATGAGCAGTTCTTC
>once|TRBD2|TRBV9|TRBJ2-1
CASSVEGTSFGNEQFF
TGTGCCAGCAGCGTAGAGGGGACTAGTTTCGGGAATGAGCAGTTCTTC
>once|NA|TRBV11-2|TRBJ1-4
CASSRTGFNEKLFF
TGTGCCAGCAGCCGCACGGGGTTTAATGAAAAACTGTTTTTT
>NA|NA|TRBV5-6|TRBJ2-3
CASSLGAGVGSPTQYF
TGTGCCAGCAGCTTGGGTGCAGGGGTCGGTTCGCCTACGCAGTATTTT
>once|NA|TRBV5-1|TRBJ1-1
CASSFSRGAATEAFF
TGCGCCAGCAGCTTCTCCCGGGGGGCAGCCACTGAAGCTTTCTTT
>NA|NA|TRBV19|TRBJ2-5
CASSMGDLQETQYF
TGTGCCAGTAGTATGGGGGACCTCCAAGAGACCCAGTACTTC
>few|NA|TRBV9|TRBJ1-1
CASTSGMNTEAFF
TGTGCCAGCACGAGTGGGATGAACACTGAAGCTTTCTTT
>NA|TRBD2|TRBV10-3|TRBJ2-3
CAISSGGFTDTQYF
TGTGCCATCAGTAGCGGGGGTTTCACAGATACGCAGTATTTT
>NA|TRBD2|TRBV7-2|TRBJ2-1
CASSSELAGGNNEQFF
TGTGCCAGCAGCTCAGAACTAGCGGGGGGGAACAATGAGCAGTTCTTC
>once|NA|TRBV2|TRBJ2-1
CASMKAGRRNEQFF
TGTGCCAGCATGAAGGCAGGGCGCCGGAATGAGCAGTTCTTC
>once|NA|TRBV5-1|TRBJ2-2
CASSVRRELFF
TGCGCCAGCAGCGTACGTAGGGAGCTGTTTTTT
>NA|NA|TRBV27|TRBJ2-5
CASRAIAPPQETQYF
TGTGCCAGCAGAGCGATAGCGCCTCCCCAAGAGACCCAGTACTTC
>few|TRBD2|TRBV6-4|TRBJ2-3
CASSAASGGAEDTQYF
TGTGCCAGCAGTGCAGCTAGCGGGGGGGCAGAAGATACGCAGTATTTT
>NA|TRBD2|TRBV5-1|TRBJ2-1
CASSLAGGGSYNEQFF
TGCGCCAGCAGCTTGGCCGGCGGGGGCTCCTACAATGAGCAGTTCTTC
>NA|NA|TRBV11-2|TRBJ2-1
CASSLGQGKRYNEQFF
TGTGCCAGCAGCTTAGGCCAGGGAAAGAGATACAATGAGCAGTTCTTC
>NA|NA|TRBV6-5|TRBJ1-1
CASSYGDMNTEAFF
TGTGCCAGCAGTTATGGCGACATGAACACTGAAGCTTTCTTT
>NA|NA|TRBV5-6|TRBJ2-3
CASSFWTGRTDTQYF
TGTGCCAGCAGCTTCTGGACGGGGCGCACAGATACGCAGTATTTT
>once|NA|TRBV7-2|TRBJ2-3
CASSLGLDTQYF
TGTGCCAGCAGCTTAGGGCTTGATACGCAGTATTTT
>NA|NA|TRBV4-2|TRBJ1-2
CASSQDPREGYGYTF
TGTGCCAGCAGCCAAGACCCGAGGGAAGGCTATGGCTACACCTTC
>NA|NA|TRBV27|TRBJ2-7
CASSGSAAYEQYF
TGTGCCAGCAGCGGATCCGCGGCCTACGAGCAGTACTTC
>few|NA|TRBV30|TRBJ1-6
CAWSVNEEYSPLHF
TGTGCCTGGAGTGTAAATGAGGAGTATTCACCCCTCCACTTT
>NA|NA|TRBV5-4|TRBJ1-2
CASSLEGVGYTF
TGTGCCAGCAGCTTGGAGGGGGTTGGCTACACCTTC
>NA|TRBD1|TRBV11-3|TRBJ2-7
CASSLGDRGRKEQYF
TGTGCCAGCAGCTTAGGGGACAGGGGGCGTAAAGAGCAGTACTTC
>NA|NA|TRBV5-6|TRBJ2-7
CASSLGWQGIYEQYF
TGTGCCAGCAGCTTGGGGTGGCAGGGAATCTACGAGCAGTACTTC
>NA|NA|TRBV6-5|TRBJ1-1
CASSFGDSEAFF
TGTGCCAGCAGTTTTGGGGATTCTGAAGCTTTCTTT
>NA|NA|TRBV21-1|TRBJ2-1
CASSKSRVAAYNEQFF
TGTGCCAGCAGCAAATCCCGAGTGGCAGCTTACAATGAGCAGTTCTTC
>NA|TRBD1|TRBV30|TRBJ2-7
CAWSGPGTGYEQYF
TGTGCCTGGAGTGGACCCGGGACAGGTTACGAGCAGTACTTC
>few|NA|TRBV28|TRBJ2-3
CASSWEGARNTQYF
TGTGCCAGCAGTTGGGAGGGGGCGAGAAATACGCAGTATTTT
>few|NA|TRBV6-1|TRBJ1-1
CASRVSTNTEAFF
TGTGCCAGCAGGGTCAGCACGAACACTGAAGCTTTCTTT
>once|TRBD1|TRBV25-1|TRBJ1-1
CASSEYADRAEAFF
TGTGCCAGCAGTGAATATGCGGACAGGGCGGAAGCTTTCTTT
>NA|NA|TRBV6-5|TRBJ2-2
CASSYSSTGELFF
TGTGCCAGCAGTTATTCCAGCACCGGGGAGCTGTTTTTT
>NA|NA|TRBV7-9|TRBJ2-6
CASSLGPGTGANVLTF
TGTGCCAGCAGCTTAGGACCGGGGACTGGGGCCAACGTCCTGACTTTC
>NA|NA|TRBV4-2|TRBJ1-2
CASSQDDSLYGYTF
TGTGCCAGCAGCCAGGACGACAGCCTCTATGGCTACACCTTC